These 4 T cell receptor beta chains were sequenced from one sample in a study of tumor-infiltrating lymphocytes in primary liver carcinoma. Co-extracting RNA and DNA was done with roughly 17-32 mg of unsorted bulk tissue as input. Production of TCR beta cDNA used around 500 ng total RNA together with a constant-region primer. Investigators got TCR beta libraries out of three nested multiplex PCR rounds, done with slightly modified ARM-PCR. Rounds one and two of PCR, each of roughly 11 cycles, were primed with TRBV1-TRBV30 forward primers and a C-beta reverse primer. A single record per CDR3 protein comes from TCRdb applying MiXCR to the multiplex PCR reads. The table lists about 130,000 distinct CDR3 sequences, 50% to 80% of them singletons. The sample consisted of liver tumor tissue from sampling region 3. Stated subset: tumor region T3, left-lateral pole. These receptors were collected from a woman aged 60-70 years with primary liver carcinoma and hepatitis B virus infection.

A remark on this clonotype: This may stem from a read error, because a much larger clone lies one nucleotide away. CDR3 amino acids: CASSPWGQGGSYNEQFF. CDR3 coding DNA: TGTGCCAGCAGCCCATGGGGACAAGGAGGCTCCTACAATGAGCAGTTCTTC. The chain employs TRBV7-9 and TRBJ2-1; D might be TRBD1 (6 bases). This CDR3 is 17 amino acids long. The germline V gene encodes CDR1 SEHNR and CDR2 FQNEAQ (reference sequence). V lost 5 bases to trimming and J lost 0 bases, with 17 bases between them.

As for this clonotype: Possible read error: a much larger clone is one base away. The chain combines TRBV6-6 with TRBJ2-2, with D possibly being TRBD2 (5 bases). This CDR3 has 13 amino acids. From germline, CDR1 is MNHNY and CDR2 SVGAGI (reference sequence). CDR3 amino acids: CVSALRAAGELFF. The CDR3 coding sequence is TGTGTCAGCGCCTTGAGGGCGGCCGGGGAGCTGTTTTTT.

This clonotype was seen ten or more times. The chain recombines TRBV11-2 with TRBJ2-1; the match to TRBD2 covers 9 bases. The CDR3 runs 16 residues. V was pared by 0 bases and J by 6 bases, with 6 bases of the junction left unmatched. The germline V gene has CDR1 SGHAT and CDR2 FQNNGV. Here the CDR3 reads CASSLERAGGSNEQFF. The CDR3, as DNA: TGTGCCAGCAGCTTAGAGCGGGCGGGAGGGAGCAATGAGCAGTTCTTC. The full variable domain, rest sourced from reference TRBV11-2 and TRBJ2-1, is EAGVAQSPRYKIIEKRQSVAFWCNPISGHATLYWYQQILGQGPKLLIQFQNNGVVDDSQLPKDRFSAERLKGVDSTLKIQPAKLEDSAVYLCASSLERAGGSNEQFFGPGTRLTVL.

Details on this clonotype: No conserved phenylalanine or tryptophan is present at the end of the CDR3, so a read error is the likely explanation. This chain links TRBV5-4 with TRBJ2-7; 8 nucleotides agree with TRBD2. In germline, CDR1 is SGHNT, CDR2 YYREEE (reference sequence). The CDR3 is 15 amino acids. The CDR3 coding sequence is TGTGCCGGCAGCATGCCGGGACTAGGGGCCCACGAGCAGTACCTC. Protein sequence: CAGSMPGLGAHEQYL.